Presented here are 4 T cell receptor beta chains from one specimen sequenced in a study of early T cells in non-severe SARS-CoV-2 infection (dated by TCRdb to the early 2020s). The protocol used for the library was 5' RACE. TCRdb lists the instrument as NextSeq 500. Through fastp at Q25 and MiXCR, TCRdb rebuilt clones from the public reads, retaining in-frame beta chains. Every CDR3 protein is listed once, alongside the most common genes and DNA of its rows. The sample table contains about 110,000 distinct CDR3 sequences; only one count was recorded for 12% of them. Around 2.9% of the sample goes to the ten largest clones. Sequencing was done on a sample of whole blood. Receptor source: an adult who was a healthcare worker with PCR-confirmed SARS-CoV-2 infection or an uninfected control (not recorded which).

This clonotype turned up a few times. V usage is TRBV24-1 and J usage is TRBJ2-1, with D tentatively TRBD2 (5 bases). Trimming took 9 bases from V and 2 from J, leaving 10 bases between them. CDR3 length: 13 residues. Germline CDR1 reads KGHDR; CDR2 reads SFDVKD. CDR3 nucleotides: TGTGCCACCGGGAGACAAGCCTACAATGAGCAGTTCTTC. Amino acid sequence: CATGRQAYNEQFF.

The table lists this clonotype with a few counts. The chain couples TRBV7-9 to TRBJ2-1; 8 positions agree with TRBD1. Per the germline V gene, CDR1 is SEHNR and CDR2 is FQNEAQ (reference sequence). Unmatched junction bases numbered 11, after V lost 4 bases and J lost 3 bases. This CDR3 is built from 17 residues. In DNA, the CDR3 is TGTGCCAGCAGCTCAATTCCCCCGGGACAGGACTACAATGAGCAGTTCTTC. This translates into CASSSIPPGQDYNEQFF. The complete variable domain, with remaining parts taken from reference TRBV7-9 and TRBJ2-1, reads DTGVSQNPRHKITKRGQNVTFRCDPISEHNRLYWYRQTLGQGPEFLTYFQNEAQLEKSRLLSDRFSAERPKGSFSTLEIQRTEQGDSAMYLCASSSIPPGQDYNEQFFGPGTRLTVL.

J is TRBJ1-6 and V is TRBV2; TRBD1 might be the D (5 bases). Trimming stripped 5 bases from V and 4 bases from J, with 12 bases between. From germline, CDR1 is SNHLY and CDR2 FYNNEI. The CDR3 sequence is 15 residues long. The CDR3 sequence is CASSNLGQYNSPLHF. The CDR3 DNA reads as TGTGCCAGCAGTAACTTGGGGCAGTATAATTCACCCCTCCACTTT.

In this sample, this clonotype turned up a few times. The CDR3 reads CASSVRTGNYGYTF. The DNA for the CDR3 is TGTGCCAGCAGTGTCCGGACAGGGAACTATGGCTACACCTTC. This chain uses TRBV2 with TRBJ1-2, with 8 bases aligning to TRBD1. The V segment lost 4 bases and the J segment 2 bases; nucleotides outside the gene matches: 3. The germline CDR1 and CDR2 sequences are SNHLY and FYNNEI. The length of the CDR3 is 14 residues.